These T cell receptor beta chains were read from a single sample in a study of cytomegalovirus exposure and HLA in healthy donors. Assay: immunoSEQ multiplex PCR; the TCRdb copy retains only in-frame clones and omits some. Here the sample spans 90,000 to 100,000 clones, roughly nine tenths being singletons. Sequencing was performed on PBMCs. These receptors originate from a woman aged 30 to 39 in good health and CMV-seronegative. Each CDR3 is given with its conserved first and last residue. The order of the fields is CDR3 DNA, CDR3 protein, J gene, clone size, V gene, D gene. D genes are given only for firm matches. Clone size is not always given. Where it is, it says once, few, many or a class for expanded clones.

TGTGCCAGCAGCTTGGACTCCCAAGAGACCCAGTACTTC | CASSLDSQETQYF | TRBJ2-5 | once | TRBV7-6 | NA
TGTGCCAGCTCACCCGTGGGCGCTGAAGCTTTCTTT | CASSPVGAEAFF | TRBJ1-1 | NA | TRBV18 | NA
TGTGCCAGCAGCTCCTACTACGAGCAGTACTTC | CASSSYYEQYF | TRBJ2-7 | NA | TRBV7-8 | NA
TGCGCCAGCAGCCCGGGTGCAGGGCGGTTTAATGAAAAACTGTTTTTT | CASSPGAGRFNEKLFF | TRBJ1-4 | NA | TRBV5-1 | NA
TGTGCCAGCAGTCCCCCGGGGTGGTACGGCTACACCTTC | CASSPPGWYGYTF | TRBJ1-2 | NA | TRBV6-5 | NA
TGTGCCAGCTCACCAAACTTGAACACAGGAAACAATGAGCAGTTCTTC | CASSPNLNTGNNEQFF | TRBJ2-1 | NA | TRBV18 | NA
TGTGCCAGCAACCTACAGGGCGGCTACACCTTC | CASNLQGGYTF | TRBJ1-2 | NA | TRBV2 | NA
TGTGCCAGCAGTTCCCTTCAGGGGGCCCCGGGGACTGAAGCTTTCTTT | CASSSLQGAPGTEAFF | TRBJ1-1 | NA | TRBV27 | TRBD1
TGCACCAGCAGCCAAGAGAAGCGGGAGTGGGAAAAGACCCAGTACTTC | CTSSQEKREWEKTQYF | TRBJ2-5 | NA | TRBV1 | NA
TGCGCCAGCGGGGACTTAGAAGGGACCCAGTACTTC | CASGDLEGTQYF | TRBJ2-5 | NA | TRBV5-1 | NA
TGTGCCAGCAGCGTAATGGGGGGGCCTCAAGATACGCAGTATTTT | CASSVMGGPQDTQYF | TRBJ2-3 | NA | TRBV9 | NA
TGTGCCAGAAGCCGGCCCGGAACAGTTAACTATGGCTACACCTTC | CARSRPGTVNYGYTF | TRBJ1-2 | NA | TRBV5-3 | NA